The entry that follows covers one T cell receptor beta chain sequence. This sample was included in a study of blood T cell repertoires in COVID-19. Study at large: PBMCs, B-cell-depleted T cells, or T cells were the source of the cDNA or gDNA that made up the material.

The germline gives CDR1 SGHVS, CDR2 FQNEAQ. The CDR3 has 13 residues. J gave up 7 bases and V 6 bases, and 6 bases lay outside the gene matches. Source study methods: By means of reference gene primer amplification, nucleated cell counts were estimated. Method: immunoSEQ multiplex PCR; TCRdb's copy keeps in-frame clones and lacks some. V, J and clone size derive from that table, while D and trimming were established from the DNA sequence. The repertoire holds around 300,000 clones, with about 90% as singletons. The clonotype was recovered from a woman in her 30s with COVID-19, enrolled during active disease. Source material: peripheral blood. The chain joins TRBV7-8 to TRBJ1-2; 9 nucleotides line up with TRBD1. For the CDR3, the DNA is TGTGCCAGCAGACCTACAGGGGGCTCTGGCTACACCTTC. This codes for CASRPTGGSGYTF.